Listed below are T cell receptor beta chains from one sample, sequenced in a study of blood T cell repertoires in COVID-19. Profiling relied on immunoSEQ multiplex PCR, and the TCRdb table lists in-frame clones only, not all of them. The repertoire holds approximately 260,000 clones, approximately 90% seen once, with 1.5% to 2% in the top ten. Sample: PBMCs or T cells enriched from blood (not recorded which). These receptor sequences come from a woman between 18 and 29 years old who had recovered from COVID-19. The conserved cysteine and the conserved F or W are not part of the CDR3 here.

j_gene: TRBJ2-3
v_gene: TRBV3-1/TRBV3-2
CDR3aa: ASSQDLAGVTDTQY

j_gene: TRBJ1-2
v_gene: TRBV6-4
CDR3aa: ASSDSGGYGYT

j_gene: TRBJ2-2
v_gene: TRBV5-6
CDR3aa: ASSLASGTGELF

j_gene: TRBJ2-3
v_gene: TRBV7-4
CDR3aa: ASRTGLGTDTQY

j_gene: TRBJ1-4
v_gene: TRBV5-4
CDR3aa: ASSPSGTTNEKLF

j_gene: TRBJ1-3
v_gene: TRBV19
CDR3aa: ASTGGPGNTIY

j_gene: TRBJ2-4
v_gene: TRBV28
CDR3aa: ASRGGFAKNIQY

j_gene: TRBJ2-2
v_gene: TRBV18
CDR3aa: ASSLTTWTSGTNTGELF

j_gene: TRBJ2-2
v_gene: TRBV7-2
CDR3aa: ASSSQGNTGELF

j_gene: TRBJ1-2
v_gene: TRBV11-1
CDR3aa: ASSQSPGHYGYT

j_gene: TRBJ1-1
v_gene: TRBV5-8
CDR3aa: ASTLRGGEAF

j_gene: TRBJ2-7
v_gene: TRBV5-4
CDR3aa: ASSPRRDEQY

j_gene: TRBJ1-6
v_gene: TRBV9
CDR3aa: ASSPEGGNSPLH

j_gene: TRBJ2-5
v_gene: TRBV7-8
CDR3aa: ASSTQGETQY

j_gene: TRBJ2-7
v_gene: TRBV6-5
CDR3aa: ASRRSGFNSYEQY

j_gene: TRBJ1-1
v_gene: TRBV6-5
CDR3aa: ASSLGQGMAEAF

j_gene: TRBJ1-2
v_gene: TRBV28
CDR3aa: AIRRTGVNYGYT

j_gene: TRBJ2-7
v_gene: TRBV5-1
CDR3aa: ASSLSFTTGASSYEQY

j_gene: TRBJ2-7
v_gene: TRBV27
CDR3aa: ASSPTSGRAYEQY

j_gene: TRBJ1-1
v_gene: TRBV7-4
CDR3aa: ASSPDRDGAEAF

j_gene: TRBJ2-7
v_gene: TRBV4-1
CDR3aa: ASSQGQEQY